The clone carrying this T cell receptor beta chain was seen a few times. This sample was included in a study of identical twins. Template switching (which added a universal primer site) was used, and cDNA carried unique molecular identifiers. One entry per CDR3 protein, called by TCRdb with MiXCR from the 5' RACE reads. The sample carries around 650,000 distinct CDR3 sequences, about 7% recorded once. The CDR3 is 16 amino acids. V lost 1 base and J lost 4, with 14 bases in between. The data were also submitted as part of a second study, on yellow fever vaccine responses in identical twins. That report notes: Twins reportedly showed a vaccine T cell response that seemed partly convergent and partly personalized.

This receptor was obtained from a woman between 18 and 29 years old in good health. The chain uses TRBV12-3 or TRBV12-4 and TRBJ2-1, with D possibly matching TRBD2 (6 bases). Material for sequencing was PBMCs. The CDR3 sequence is CASSLGGLVNYNEQFF. The CDR3 nucleotides are TGTGCCAGCAGTTTAGGGGGACTCGTAAATTACAATGAGCAGTTCTTC.